This T cell receptor (beta chain) was sequenced for a study of blood T cells in healthy people across ages (dated by TCRdb to between 2014 and 2016). About the full investigation: Template switching captured roughly one uniquely barcoded TCR beta cDNA molecule per two T cells in model experiments. The study measured age-related changes in TCR beta repertoire diversity using deep sequencing normalized with unique cDNA molecular identifiers. The donors were divided into four age groups: young (average about 15 years), middle-aged (roughly 40), aged (under 70) and long-lived (about 79). To avoid experimental bias, donors of different ages were randomly spread across the sequencing lanes. The study analyzed two additional independent replicas of 1 million unique cDNA reads from the same blood draw for two donors, one aged 18 to 30 and one aged 80 or older. Results the study describes overall, beyond this receptor: Because donor CMV infection status was unknown, age-related changes in expanded clonotypes were potentially confounded. The percentage of naive T cells measured by flow cytometry correlated strongly with observed TCR beta diversity. As age increased, observed TCR beta diversity per million T cells dropped in a roughly linear way, and a significant reduction was already evident by age 40. Total diversity estimates from one million sequenced T cells were considered lower bounds and underestimates. The long-lived group showed more naive CD4+ T cells, fewer expanded clones and increased TCR diversity than the aged group, suggesting age selection. Because profiling used bulk unsorted PBMCs, naive and antigen-experienced compartments could not be compared conclusively.

Library method: 5' RACE. Sequencing instrument: Illumina HiSeq 2500. A second PCR of roughly 6 to 12 cycles was performed with a sample-barcoded 5' primer and a J-beta primer mix. A template-switch 5' adaptor carrying 12 random nucleotides introduced a unique molecular identifier onto each TCR beta cDNA molecule. Each sample yielded at least 3 million CDR3-containing paired-end reads. The Mint cDNA synthesis kit, primed by a TRBC-specific oligonucleotide, was used to synthesize first-strand cDNA from all RNA. Following uracil-DNA glycosylase treatment, a first 18-cycle PCR with universal primers M1SS and BC2_uni_R was performed on all cDNA. Per the original workflow: For normalization, 1 million high-quality reads were randomly selected from each sample, with every read carrying a distinct molecular identifier. Instead of being binned into consensus sequences, reads with shared molecular identifiers were discarded. MiTCR, set to a Q25 quality threshold and the strictest error-elimination algorithm, was used for CDR3 identification, clonotype clustering and error correction. A nonparametric unseen species model with Euler transformation was used to estimate a lower bound on total TCR beta diversity. Starting from the raw public reads, TCRdb applied fastp trimming at Q25, assembled clones with MiXCR and retained in-frame beta chains. Each CDR3 protein appears once, grouped with its most common genes and DNA. In this record, the V and J calls reflect TCRdb's handling and not the investigators' own analysis. Within this sample are roughly 680,000 distinct CDR3 sequences, with 52% of them counted one time only. The ten largest clones represent roughly 14% of the sample.

Donors were roughly 40 systemically healthy Caucasian individuals from Russia aged 6 to 90 years. Roughly 10 milliliters of peripheral blood were collected from each donor into EDTA-treated Vacutainer tubes. Ficoll-Paque density-gradient centrifugation was used to isolate PBMCs, with at least 7 million per sample. Trizol reagent was used to extract total RNA from PBMCs, with at least 6 micrograms per sample. The percentages of naive CD45RAhigh/CD27high T cells were determined by flow cytometry on a PBMC aliquot from every donor. The CDR3 goes from the cysteine to the phenylalanine over 15 residues. Only the CDR3 DNA is retained, 45 bases long and in frame from the first base. V lost 4 bases and J lost 6 bases, and the count of bases not matched to a germline gene is 8. The CDR1 and CDR2 encoded by the germline V gene are SGHRS and YFSETQ. Many counts were recorded for this clonotype. Which antigen it targets is not known. Per-nucleotide qualities are absent, and no much larger clonotype sits a single base away.

The receptor was derived from a woman at least 80 years old in good health. Specimen: blood. The V and J genes are TRBV5-1 and TRBJ2-1; the central 9 bases match TRBD2. DNA sequence: TGCGCCAGCAGCGGTACTAGCGGGTTCGTCAATGAGCAGTTCTTC. This codes for CASSGTSGFVNEQFF.